This record looks at one TCR beta chain sequence and its context. Its cognate antigen is unknown. TCRdb reprocessed the 5' RACE reads via MiXCR and lists one record per CDR3 protein. The table includes some 150,000 distinct CDR3 sequences, around 4% detected once. The sample comes from a study of human T cells and chemical hapten exposure. Researchers extracted total RNA from unfractionated whole blood. Broader study findings: Once DPC sensitization occurred, TCRs above 1 in 1000 frequency showed no change.

Germline V gene data show CDR1 as PRHDT and CDR2 as FYEKMQ (reference sequence). The CDR3 is 15 amino acids. V lost 2 bases to trimming and J lost 4 bases, with 14 bases between them. This receptor was identified in a female donor in good health. This rearrangement joins TRBV13 to TRBJ1-2; D gene unclear. The CDR3 region is CASSLQTGEGYGYTF. The DNA for the CDR3 is TGTGCCAGCAGCTTACAAACCGGCGAGGGCTATGGCTACACCTTC.